This T cell receptor beta chain was sequenced in a study of control samples from healthy donors and cancer patients. The assay was immunoSEQ multiplex PCR, and TCRdb's table has in-frame clones only and misses some. This table has 130,000 to 150,000 clones, around nine tenths appearing once. This CDR3 region has 14 residues. The V and J ends lost 3 bases and 3 bases respectively, with 10 bases between them. Germline V gives CDR1 SGDLS, CDR2 YYNGEE. The chain employs TRBV9 and TRBJ1-5; D is perhaps TRBD1 (5 bases). The TCR originated in a man younger than 40 in good health. Sequenced input: blood. CDR3: CASSAQGYNQPQHF. The CDR3 nucleotides are TGTGCCAGCAGCGCGCAGGGCTACAATCAGCCCCAGCATTTT.